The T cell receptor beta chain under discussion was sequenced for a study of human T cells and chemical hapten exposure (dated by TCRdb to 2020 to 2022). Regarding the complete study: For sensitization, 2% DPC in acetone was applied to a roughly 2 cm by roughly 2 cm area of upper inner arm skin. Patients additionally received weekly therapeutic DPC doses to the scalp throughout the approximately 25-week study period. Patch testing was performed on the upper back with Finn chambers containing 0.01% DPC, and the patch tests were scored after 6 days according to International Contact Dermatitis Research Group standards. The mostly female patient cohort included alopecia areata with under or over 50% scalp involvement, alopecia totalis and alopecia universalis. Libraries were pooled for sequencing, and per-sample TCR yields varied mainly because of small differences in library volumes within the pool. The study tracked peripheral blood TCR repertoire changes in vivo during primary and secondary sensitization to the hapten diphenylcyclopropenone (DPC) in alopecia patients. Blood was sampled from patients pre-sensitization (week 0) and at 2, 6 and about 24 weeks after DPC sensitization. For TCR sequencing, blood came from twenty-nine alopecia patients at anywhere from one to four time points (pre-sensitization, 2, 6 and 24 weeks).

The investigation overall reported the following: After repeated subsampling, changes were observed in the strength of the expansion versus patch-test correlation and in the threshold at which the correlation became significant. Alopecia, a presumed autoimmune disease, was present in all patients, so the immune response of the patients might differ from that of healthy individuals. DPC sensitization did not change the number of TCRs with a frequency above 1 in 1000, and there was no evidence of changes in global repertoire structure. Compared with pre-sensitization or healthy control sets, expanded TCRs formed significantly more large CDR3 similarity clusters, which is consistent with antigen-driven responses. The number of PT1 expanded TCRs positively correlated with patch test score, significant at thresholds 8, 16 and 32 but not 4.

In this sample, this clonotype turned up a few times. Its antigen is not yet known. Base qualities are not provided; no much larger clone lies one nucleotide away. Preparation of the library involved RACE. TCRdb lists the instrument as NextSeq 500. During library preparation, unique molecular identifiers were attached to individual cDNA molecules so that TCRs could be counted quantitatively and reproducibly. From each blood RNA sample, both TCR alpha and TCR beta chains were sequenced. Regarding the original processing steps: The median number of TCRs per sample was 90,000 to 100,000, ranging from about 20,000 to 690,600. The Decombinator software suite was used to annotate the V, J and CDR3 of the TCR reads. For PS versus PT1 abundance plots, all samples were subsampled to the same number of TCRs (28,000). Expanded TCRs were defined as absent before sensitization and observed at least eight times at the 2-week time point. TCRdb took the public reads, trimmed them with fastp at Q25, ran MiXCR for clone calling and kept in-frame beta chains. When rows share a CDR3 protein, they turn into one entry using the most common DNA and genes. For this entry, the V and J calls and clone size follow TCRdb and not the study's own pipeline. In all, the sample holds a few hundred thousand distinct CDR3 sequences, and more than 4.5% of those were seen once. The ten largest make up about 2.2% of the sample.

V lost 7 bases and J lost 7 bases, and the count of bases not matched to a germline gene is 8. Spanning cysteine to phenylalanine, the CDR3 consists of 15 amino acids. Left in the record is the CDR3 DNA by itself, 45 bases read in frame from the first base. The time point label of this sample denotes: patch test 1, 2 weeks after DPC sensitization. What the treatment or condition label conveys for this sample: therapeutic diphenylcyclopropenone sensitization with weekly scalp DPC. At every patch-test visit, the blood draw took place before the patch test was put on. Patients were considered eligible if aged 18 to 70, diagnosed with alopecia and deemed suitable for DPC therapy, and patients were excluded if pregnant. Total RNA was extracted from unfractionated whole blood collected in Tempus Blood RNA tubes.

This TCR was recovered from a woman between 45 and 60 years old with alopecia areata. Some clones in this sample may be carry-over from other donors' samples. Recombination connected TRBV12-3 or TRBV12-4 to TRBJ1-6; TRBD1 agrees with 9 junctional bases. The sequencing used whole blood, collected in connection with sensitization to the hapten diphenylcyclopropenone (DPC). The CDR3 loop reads CASTPTGGENSPLHF. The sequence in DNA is TGTGCCAGCACCCCGACAGGGGGGGAGAATTCACCCCTCCACTTT.